What follows are 18 T cell receptor beta chains derived from one specimen sequenced in a study of T-cell memory formation after mild COVID-19. MiXCR, run by TCRdb on the 5' RACE reads, gives a single entry per CDR3 protein. The sample records 150,000 to 200,000 distinct CDR3 sequences, roughly a fifth being singletons. Sequencing used PBMCs or a T cell subset sorted from them (not recorded which). Source of these receptors: an adult woman who had mild COVID-19 (a few samples of this study predate the infection). Cell type and time point are not known.

This clonotype came up a few times. The genes are TRBV3-1 and TRBJ2-5; the D is unclear. The CDR3 runs to 14 residues. CDR1 is LGHDT, CDR2 YNNKEL, per germline (reference sequence). V lost 0 bases to trimming and J lost 3 bases, with 8 bases between them. This chain's CDR3 is CASSQELREETQYF. DNA of the CDR3: TGTGCCAGCAGCCAAGAGTTGCGAGAAGAGACCCAGTACTTC.

The chain is built from TRBV5-6 and TRBJ2-7; the D is unclear. The CDR3 length is 14 residues. Germline CDR1 and CDR2: SGHDT and YYEEEE. V was shortened by 4 bases and J by 4 bases, with 15 bases between the two germline ends. The CDR3 loop is CASSAGSVVYEQYF. CDR3 sequence (DNA): TGTGCCAGCAGCGCCGGGTCTGTGGTGTACGAGCAGTACTTC.

This clonotype has just a few counts. The chain uses TRBV29-1 and TRBJ1-2; no clear D gene. The V gene's germline CDR1 is SQVTM and CDR2 ANQGSEA. V lost 5 bases to trimming and J lost 2 bases, with 12 bases between them. The CDR3 totals 13 residues. In nucleotides, the CDR3 is TGCAGCGTTCAAAACAGCGACAACTATGGCTACACCTTC. The encoded protein is CSVQNSDNYGYTF.

This clonotype was seen only a few times. At one of its ends the junction is not consistent with the germline gene, which may arise from a read error. The rearrangement links TRBV27 to TRBJ2-3; weak D call: TRBD2 (6 bases). From germline, CDR1 is MNHEY and CDR2 SMNVEV (reference sequence). The CDR3 has 14 amino acids. The CDR3 loop is CASNLRDSTDTQYF. The CDR3 nucleotides read TGTGCCAGCAATTTACGGGACTCCACAGATACGCAGTATTTT.

This chain joins TRBV7-8 and TRBJ2-7, with D uncertain. V was shortened by 7 bases and J by 2 bases, with 15 bases between the two germline ends. The CDR3 loop spans 14 amino acids. The germline CDR1 and CDR2 sequences are SGHVS and FQNEAQ. This CDR3 is CASTPPGQTYEQYF. The CDR3 DNA reads as TGTGCCAGCACCCCTCCTGGGCAGACCTACGAGCAGTACTTC.

This clonotype was observed a few times. The J gene is TRBJ2-1, the V gene TRBV5-1; 9 positions match TRBD1. CDR1 is SGHRS, CDR2 YFSETQ, per germline. The CDR3 is made up of 14 amino acids. The J segment lost 9 bases and the V segment lost 3 bases, leaving 7 bases of the junction unmatched. In DNA, the CDR3 is TGCGCCAGCAGCTGGGACAGGGAAGAAGGTGAGCAGTTCTTC. This translates into CASSWDREEGEQFF.

This clonotype has more than one count but fewer than ten. The genes are TRBV7-2 and TRBJ1-4, with D perhaps matching TRBD1 (6 bases). Trimming removed 9 bases from V and 0 bases from J, with 17 bases in between. The CDR3 extends over 16 amino acids. Germline V gene data show CDR1 as SGHTA and CDR2 as FQGNSA. The CDR3 DNA follows: TGTGCCAGTGGAGGGGGAACTGTCGCAACTAATGAAAAACTGTTTTTT. Amino acid sequence: CASGGGTVATNEKLFF.

This clonotype was seen only a few times. V is TRBV6-5 and J is TRBJ1-4, with D possibly being TRBD1 (6 bases). Germline-derived CDR1 and CDR2 are MNHEY and SVGAGI. V lost 5 bases and J lost 4, with 23 bases in between. The CDR3 totals 18 residues. CDR3 sequence: CASSPSLRGSFINEKLFF. The CDR3 DNA follows: TGTGCCAGCAGTCCTTCGCTCAGGGGATCGTTTATTAATGAAAAACTGTTTTTT.

This clonotype was picked up one time. The V call is TRBV7-9, the J call TRBJ2-7, with 7 bases matching TRBD1. The CDR3 covers 13 residues. Germline loops: CDR1 SEHNR, CDR2 FQNEAQ (reference sequence). V trimming: 8 bases; J trimming: 4 bases; junction bases outside the gene matches: 8. The CDR3 spells CASEGQPKYEQYF. The CDR3, as DNA: TGTGCCAGCGAGGGACAGCCGAAGTACGAGCAGTACTTC.

The rearrangement links TRBV19 to TRBJ2-1; the match to TRBD1 covers 7 bases. This CDR3 region has 14 residues. Germline V gene data show CDR1 as LNHDA and CDR2 as SQIVND (reference sequence). Trimming at V came to 9 bases and at J to 4 bases, leaving 9 bases not matched to a gene. Here the CDR3 DNA reads TGTGCCAGCTCTCCGGGACAGCAATACAATGAGCAGTTCTTC. This translates into CASSPGQQYNEQFF.

This clonotype was seen a handful of times. V and J are TRBV7-9 and TRBJ2-5; the D is unclear. Trimming pared 5 bases from V and 1 base from J, leaving 11 bases between. Germline CDR1 reads SEHNR; CDR2 reads FQNEAQ (reference sequence). This CDR3 comprises 14 residues. The CDR3 nucleotides are TGTGCCAGCAGCCCAATAGCAGCCCAAGAGACCCAGTACTTC. Encoded protein: CASSPIAAQETQYF.

This clonotype was seen a handful of times. The V and J genes are TRBV4-1 and TRBJ1-5, with 7 bases identical to TRBD1. V shed 3 bases, J shed 4 bases, and the junction held 6 bases outside the gene matches. This CDR3 is built from 15 residues. The germline V gene encodes CDR1 MGHRA and CDR2 YSYEKL. The CDR3, as DNA: TGCGCCAGCAGCCACCCACCGGGACAGAATCAGCCCCAGCATTTT. Its protein is CASSHPPGQNQPQHF.

The chain joins TRBV11-2 to TRBJ2-1; D is unclear. The germline V gene has CDR1 SGHAT and CDR2 FQNNGV. This CDR3 has 14 amino acids. V was trimmed by 3 bases and J by 6 bases, leaving 12 bases between them. The CDR3 sequence: CASSFYPGGNEQFF. The CDR3 DNA sequence: TGTGCCAGCAGCTTTTACCCGGGTGGCAATGAGCAGTTCTTC.

This rearrangement joins TRBV7-2 to TRBJ1-5; D not certain. Per the germline V gene, CDR1 is SGHTA and CDR2 is FQGNSA. The V end lost 1 base, the J end lost 5 bases, and 9 bases lay between the germline ends. CDR3 length: 14 amino acids. DNA for the CDR3: TGTGCCAGCAGCTTAGGGCAGGCGGATCAGCCCCAGCATTTT. It translates to CASSLGQADQPQHF.

This sequence joins TRBV23-1 and TRBJ2-1; TRBD2 aligns across 7 bases. TRBV23-1 is an ORF; its function is uncertain. With 0 bases clipped from V and 0 bases from J, the junction kept 5 bases outside the gene matches. This CDR3 has 17 residues. This chain's CDR3 is CASSQSSRGDSYNEQFF. In nucleotides, the CDR3 is TGCGCCAGCAGTCAATCATCCCGGGGGGACTCCTACAATGAGCAGTTCTTC.

The chain employs TRBV27 and TRBJ2-1; TRBD1 matches at 7 bases. In germline, CDR1 is MNHEY, CDR2 SMNVEV (reference sequence). This CDR3 has 13 amino acids. After removal of 5 bases from V and 8 bases from J, the junction contained 6 bases not matched to a gene. The CDR3 nucleotides read TGTGCCAGCAGTCTAATAGGGGGCGATGAGCAGTTCTTC. It encodes CASSLIGGDEQFF.

The chain is built from TRBV7-2 and TRBJ2-7; D ambiguous. From germline, CDR1 is SGHTA and CDR2 FQGNSA. The CDR3 is 12 amino acids. V lost 5 bases, J lost 0 bases, and 5 bases lay in between. The chain's CDR3 is CASSRSSYEQYV. The CDR3 nucleotides read TGTGCCAGCAGCCGCAGCTCCTACGAGCAGTACGTC.

Only a few counts were recorded for this clonotype. This chain joins TRBV5-6 and TRBJ2-5; D is possibly TRBD1 (6 bases). V lost 0 bases, J lost 2 bases, and 17 bases lay in between. This CDR3 region has 17 residues. Germline CDR1 is SGHDT and CDR2 is YYEEEE. As DNA, the CDR3 is TGTGCCAGCAGCTTGGCCGAAGGCAGGGGTTTTCAAGAGACCCAGTACTTC. It translates to CASSLAEGRGFQETQYF.